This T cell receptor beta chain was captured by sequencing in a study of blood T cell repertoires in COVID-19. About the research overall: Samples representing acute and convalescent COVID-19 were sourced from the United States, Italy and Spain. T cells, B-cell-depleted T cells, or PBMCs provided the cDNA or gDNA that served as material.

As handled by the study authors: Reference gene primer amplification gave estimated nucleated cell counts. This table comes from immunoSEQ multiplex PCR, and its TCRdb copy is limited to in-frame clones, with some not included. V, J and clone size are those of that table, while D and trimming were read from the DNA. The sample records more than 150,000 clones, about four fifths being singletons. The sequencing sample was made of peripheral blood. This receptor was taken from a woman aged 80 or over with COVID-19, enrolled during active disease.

CDR3 nucleotide sequence: TGTGCCACCAGCAGAGGCCTTGACAGGGGAAATTCACCCCTCCACTTT. Translating gives CATSRGLDRGNSPLHF. The rearrangement links TRBV15 to TRBJ1-6, with TRBD1 matching over 8 bases. CDR1 and CDR2 (germline): LNHNV, YYDKDF (reference sequence). The CDR3 is 16 residues long. J was trimmed by 7 bases and V by 1 base; bases with no gene match: 6.